This T cell receptor beta chain was sequenced for a study of cytomegalovirus exposure and HLA in healthy donors (dated by TCRdb to 2015 to 2018). Background for the entire study: According to a later analysis, one platform produced both the 100 to 150 validation repertoires and the 670 or so repertoires of the first cohort. The aim of the study was to test whether cataloging public T cell receptors could identify signatures of past pathogen exposure. In addition to the first cohort of hundreds of subjects, a separate validation cohort of 120 different subjects was used. High-throughput TCR immunosequencing, statistical association of individual TCRs with disease status, and machine learning were combined to predict cytomegalovirus infection status.

Overall results and qualifications from the work: Cytomegalovirus status was reported to be diagnosed by the classifier with high specificity and sensitivity in both the original and validation cohorts. A later analysis had no HLA typing for the validation cohort, so co-occurrence there was scored across all 120 repertoires. Most TCR sequences were seen in very few donors, while some public TCRs were found in many individuals. Subsequent analysis determined that TCRs grouped into clusters in the first cohort also showed a tendency toward co-occurrence across the 120 or so validation repertoires, and about 94% of cluster scores exceeded 0. A total of fewer than 200 TCR beta chains were listed by the study as associated with cytomegalovirus. In vitro tests confirmed that a few of the cytomegalovirus-associated TCR beta chains recognize cytomegalovirus antigens. The authors suggested that the approach could potentially be generalized to other disease states and immunological phenotypes.

Libraries were built with the immunoSEQ multiplex PCR assay. On the study's bioinformatics: A statistical classification framework was developed to diagnose cytomegalovirus status using the catalog of TCR beta chain sequences. TCRdb took this table from immuneACCESS and kept in-frame rearrangements with V and J called. Such tables lack part of the clones; where checked against another copy, unresolved V genes explain under half of the gap, and the rest is unexplained. The V and J calls and clone size are taken from that table; D and trimming were inferred from the DNA. Recorded for this sample are 300,000 to 350,000 clones; 70% to 90% of them occurred a single time. The top ten clones comprise 0.9% to 1% of the sample. Of note for this clone: Its antigen has not been determined. No much larger clonotype is one base removed from it; base qualities were not supplied.

The donors were included in the validation cohort of 90 to 150 subjects, a group kept apart from the roughly 700-subject first cohort. This TCR came from a man younger than 40 in good health and CMV-seronegative. Sequences were obtained from PBMCs.

DNA sequence: TGCAGCGTTGAGATGACTAGTACGGGGGTGGGACCTAGAACAGATACGCAGTATTTT. Its protein product is CSVEMTSTGVGPRTDTQYF. This receptor chain uses TRBV29-1 and TRBJ2-3, and the D gene may be TRBD2, 6 bases matching. V loses 3 bases of germline sequence and J loses 3 bases, and the interval between the two ends is 28 bases. Spanning cysteine to phenylalanine, the CDR3 consists of 19 amino acids. The sequence is cut down to CDR3 DNA, 57 bases in frame from base 1. The germline V gene gives CDR1 as SQVTM and CDR2 as ANQGSEA.